Shown below are 12 T cell receptor beta chains from a single sample sequenced in a study of OX40 agonist ivuxolimab in advanced cancers. The assay was immunoSEQ multiplex PCR, and TCRdb's table has in-frame clones only and misses some. The data show tens of thousands of clones, roughly 81% seen once. The sample consisted of CD4+ or CD8+ T cells sorted from blood, taken in a trial of the OX40 agonist ivuxolimab. The receptor set was obtained from an adult with an advanced solid tumor such as melanoma, head and neck, liver or kidney cancer.

The rearrangement joins TRBV6-6 to TRBJ1-6, with D hard to call. The CDR3 contains 12 residues. V gave up 6 bases and J gave up 9 bases, with 9 bases separating them. The germline V gene encodes CDR1 MNHNY and CDR2 SVGAGI (reference sequence). The CDR3 region has the DNA TGTGCCAGCAGCTTTAGAGGTTCACCCCTCCACTTT. This translates into CASSFRGSPLHF.

The chain recombines TRBV27 with TRBJ1-3, with a weak D call TRBD1 (5 bases). Germline V gene data show CDR1 as MNHEY and CDR2 as SMNVEV (reference sequence). The V gene lost 2 bases and the J gene lost 4 bases, with 12 bases spanning the gap. The CDR3 runs 15 residues. CDR3 residues: CASSLVGGVGNTIYF. For the CDR3, the DNA is TGTGCCAGCAGTTTAGTTGGGGGAGTCGGAAACACCATATATTTT.

The chain carries TRBV7-9 and TRBJ2-3; D gene ambiguous. The ends were cut back, 2 bases at V and 5 bases at J, with 2 bases in the middle. CDR3 length equals 11 residues. The V gene's germline CDR1 is SEHNR and CDR2 FQNEAQ (reference sequence). The DNA of the CDR3 is TGTGCCAGCAGCTTATTAGATACGCAGTATTTT. Protein: CASSLLDTQYF.

Here the CDR3 reads CASSLTSGELFF. For the CDR3, the DNA is TGCGCCAGCAGCTTGACTTCCGGGGAGCTGTTTTTT. This chain uses TRBV5-1 with TRBJ2-2; no clear D gene. The V end lost 1 base, the J end lost 6 bases, and 4 bases lay between the germline ends. Germline CDR1 is SGHRS and CDR2 is YFSETQ. This CDR3 has 12 amino acids.

The table lists this clone with a few counts. The chain carries TRBV7-8 and TRBJ2-1, with D unresolved. This CDR3 spans 11 amino acids. Trimming stripped 5 bases from V and 13 bases from J, with 12 bases between. Germline V CDR1 and CDR2: SGHVS, FQNEAQ. Written as DNA, the CDR3 is TGTGCCAGCAGCGCTACGAGGCAACAGTTCTTC. Its translation is CASSATRQQFF.

The genes are TRBV19 and TRBJ2-2; the match to TRBD2 covers 8 bases. Germline V gene sequence: CDR1 LNHDA, CDR2 SQIVND (reference sequence). The CDR3 runs 15 residues. V dropped 6 bases and J dropped 6; count of bases not matched to a gene: 9. The DNA of the CDR3 is TGTGCCAGTAGGACTAGCGAGATAGGGGCCGGGGAGCTGTTTTTT. Its protein product is CASRTSEIGAGELFF.

The rearrangement uses TRBV30 and TRBJ2-1, with D unclear. V lost 1 base and J lost 10, with 8 bases in between. Germline loops: CDR1 GTSNPN, CDR2 SVGIG (reference sequence). This CDR3 is built from 11 residues. The chain's CDR3 is CAWSEVEEQFF. In DNA, the CDR3 is TGTGCCTGGAGTGAAGTCGAAGAGCAGTTCTTC.

The count of this clone is one. The chain recombines TRBV20-1 with TRBJ1-2, with no clear D. This CDR3 is built from 10 residues. Germline CDR1 and CDR2: DFQATT and SNEGSKA (reference sequence). V was pared by 3 bases and J by 3 bases, with 2 bases between. The CDR3 sequence: CSASDYGYTF. The CDR3 DNA follows: TGCAGTGCTAGTGACTATGGCTACACCTTC.

The chain combines TRBV18 with TRBJ2-1; perhaps TRBD1 as D (5 bases). The germline V gene has CDR1 KGHSH and CDR2 LQKENI. V shed 4 bases and J shed 0 bases, with 13 bases lying between them. CDR3 length equals 16 residues. The CDR3: CASSLDSPDSYNEQFF. CDR3 nucleotides: TGTGCCAGCTCACTTGACAGCCCGGACTCCTACAATGAGCAGTTCTTC.

This clone has more than one count but fewer than ten. The chain joins TRBV5-1 to TRBJ1-4; TRBD1 aligns across 9 bases. In germline, CDR1 is SGHRS, CDR2 YFSETQ. V was pared by 2 bases and J by 8 bases, with 16 bases of the junction left unmatched. The CDR3 runs to 18 residues. For the CDR3, the DNA is TGCGCCAGCAGCTTATCATGGACAGGGGTTAAATGGCGCGAAAAACTGTTTTTT. The encoded protein is CASSLSWTGVKWREKLFF.

The rearrangement links TRBV19 to TRBJ2-5; TRBD2 matches at 10 bases. The end of the DNA fits TRBJ2-7 better, so the J call may be wrong. CDR3 length equals 11 residues. CDR1 is LNHDA and CDR2 is SQIVND in the germline V gene (reference sequence). The CDR3 is CASSGSYEQYF. CDR3 coding DNA: TGTGCCTCTAGCGGGAGCTACGAGCAGTACTTC.

The chain has TRBV18 and TRBJ2-1; 14 bases agree with TRBD2. The CDR3 is 17 amino acids. Per germline, CDR1 KGHSH and CDR2 LQKENI. V trimming: 3 bases; J trimming: 2 bases; junction bases outside the gene matches: 3. The CDR3 sequence: CASSPGLAGAPYNEQFF. The CDR3 DNA reads as TGTGCCAGCTCACCGGGACTAGCGGGAGCCCCCTACAATGAGCAGTTCTTC.